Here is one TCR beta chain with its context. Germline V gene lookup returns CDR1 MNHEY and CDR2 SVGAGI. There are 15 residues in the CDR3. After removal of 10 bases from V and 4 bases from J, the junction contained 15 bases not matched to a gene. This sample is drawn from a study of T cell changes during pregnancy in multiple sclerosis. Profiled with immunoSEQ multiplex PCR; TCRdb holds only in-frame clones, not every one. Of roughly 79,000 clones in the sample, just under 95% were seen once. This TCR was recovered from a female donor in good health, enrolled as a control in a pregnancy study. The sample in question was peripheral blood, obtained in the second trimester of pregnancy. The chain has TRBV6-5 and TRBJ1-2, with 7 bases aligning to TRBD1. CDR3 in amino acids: CATRLSTGTVYGYTF. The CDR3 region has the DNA TGTGCCACAAGACTATCCACCGGGACAGTCTATGGCTACACCTTC.